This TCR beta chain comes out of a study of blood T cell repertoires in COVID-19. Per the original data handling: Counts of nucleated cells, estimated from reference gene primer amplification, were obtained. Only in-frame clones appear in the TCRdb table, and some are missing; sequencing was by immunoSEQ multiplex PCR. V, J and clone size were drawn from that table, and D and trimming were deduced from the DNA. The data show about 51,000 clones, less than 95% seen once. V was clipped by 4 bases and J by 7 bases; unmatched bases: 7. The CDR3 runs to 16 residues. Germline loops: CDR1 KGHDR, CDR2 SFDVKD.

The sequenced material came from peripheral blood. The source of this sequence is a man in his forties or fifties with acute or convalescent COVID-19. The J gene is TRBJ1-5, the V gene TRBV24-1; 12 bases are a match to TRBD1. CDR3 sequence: CATSDHGTGGRQPQHF. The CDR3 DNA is TGTGCCACCAGTGACCACGGGACAGGGGGCCGACAGCCCCAGCATTTT.